Included here is one T cell receptor beta chain sequence, with context. The antigen is unknown. CDR3 length: 16 amino acids. Germline V lookup: CDR1 SGDLS, CDR2 YYNGEE. V was pared by 3 bases and J by 4 bases, with 6 bases of the junction left unmatched. This specimen belongs to a study of cytomegalovirus exposure and HLA in healthy donors. General observations from the study: Rare TCR sequences dominated, though some public TCRs recurred in many donors.

PCR employed 60 Vbeta and 13 Jbeta primers. Produced via immunoSEQ multiplex PCR; TCRdb's table is partial and in-frame only. The record lists under 40,000 clones, of which the ten most abundant hold 1.5% to 2%. The specimen was PBMCs. V usage is TRBV9 and J usage is TRBJ2-5; 13 bases are shared with TRBD2. This TCR derives from a woman in her thirties or forties in good health and CMV-seropositive. CDR3 region: CASSDGTSGEGETQYF. CDR3 DNA: TGTGCCAGCAGCGACGGGACTAGCGGGGAAGGAGAGACCCAGTACTTC.